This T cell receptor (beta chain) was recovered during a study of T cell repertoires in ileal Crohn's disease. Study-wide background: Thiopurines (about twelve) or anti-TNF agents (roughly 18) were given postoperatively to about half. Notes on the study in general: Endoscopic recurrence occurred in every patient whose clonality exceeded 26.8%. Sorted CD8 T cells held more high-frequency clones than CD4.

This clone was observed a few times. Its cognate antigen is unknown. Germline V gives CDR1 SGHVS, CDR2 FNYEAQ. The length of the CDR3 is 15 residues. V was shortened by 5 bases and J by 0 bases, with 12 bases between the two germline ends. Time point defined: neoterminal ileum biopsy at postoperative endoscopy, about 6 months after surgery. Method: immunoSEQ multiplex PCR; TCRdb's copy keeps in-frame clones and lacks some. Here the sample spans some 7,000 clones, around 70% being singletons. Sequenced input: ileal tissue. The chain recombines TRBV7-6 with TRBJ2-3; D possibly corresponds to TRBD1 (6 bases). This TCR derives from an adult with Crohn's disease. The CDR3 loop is CASSPYRDSTDTQYF. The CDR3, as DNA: TGTGCCAGCAGCCCGTACAGGGATAGCACAGATACGCAGTATTTT.